Following are 20 T cell receptor beta chains from one sample sequenced in a study of blood T cells in healthy people across ages. PCR was performed a second time for about 7 to 12 cycles using a sample-barcoded 5' primer and a J-beta primer mix. One entry per CDR3 protein results from TCRdb running MiXCR on the 5' RACE reads. The sample has over 300,000 distinct CDR3 sequences, about 55% seen once; the top ten hold under 60%. Source material: blood. Receptors were obtained from a man in his 60s in good health.

The chain employs TRBV11-3 and TRBJ2-5, with a possible D match to TRBD2 (7 bases). Germline loops: CDR1 SGHNT, CDR2 YENEEA. Trimming removed 5 bases at V and 5 bases at J, with 21 bases between. The CDR3 loop spans 16 amino acids. The CDR3 DNA sequence: TGTGCCAGCAGCCTCGAACCGGGACGGGGGGCGGAGACCCAGTACTTC. It yields the protein CASSLEPGRGAETQYF.

The V call is TRBV29-1, the J call TRBJ1-1, with D possibly matching TRBD1 (5 bases). Trimming took off 5 bases at V and 11 bases at J, with 18 bases between the two ends. Germline V lookup: CDR1 SQVTM, CDR2 ANQGSEA. The CDR3 runs to 12 residues. CDR3 sequence: CSVRPGTFEAFF. The CDR3 bases are TGCAGCGTTAGGCCCGGGACTTTCGAGGCTTTCTTT.

The CDR3 DNA sequence: TGTGCCAGCAGTTCGAGGGGGACTAGCGGGAGTTACGAGCAGTACTTC. Amino acid sequence: CASSSRGTSGSYEQYF. The V call is TRBV6-5, the J call TRBJ2-7; 14 bases map to TRBD2. This CDR3 has 16 residues. With 4 bases clipped from V and 4 bases from J, the junction kept 6 bases outside the gene matches. The V gene's germline CDR1 is MNHEY and CDR2 SVGAGI.

Notes on this clonotype: One junction end does not reproduce the germline sequence, and a read error may be involved. CDR3 sequence (DNA): TGTTCCAGCAGCTTAGTTGGCTACGAGCAGTACTTC. The encoded protein is CSSSLVGYEQYF. V gene TRBV7-9 combines with J gene TRBJ2-7; no reliable D call. The CDR3 extends over 12 amino acids. Germline V gene data show CDR1 as SEHNR and CDR2 as FQNEAQ (reference sequence).

The V and J genes are TRBV9 and TRBJ2-4, with 13 bases matching TRBD2. The J call could be wrong; TRBJ2-7 is a better fit for the DNA end. The length of the CDR3 is 16 residues. Per the germline V gene, CDR1 is SGDLS and CDR2 is YYNGEE. Here the CDR3 DNA reads TGTGCCAGCAGCGCCCGGGGACTAGCGGGAAGCTACGAGCAGTACTTC. Its protein is CASSARGLAGSYEQYF.

V is TRBV20-1 and J is TRBJ1-2; D is ambiguous. Germline V gene sequence: CDR1 DFQATT, CDR2 SNEGSKA (reference sequence). V was shortened by 6 bases and J by 0 bases, with 14 bases between the two germline ends. This CDR3 is built from 14 residues. The CDR3 is CSANLRGTNYGYTF. CDR3 in DNA: TGCAGTGCCAACCTGAGAGGGACTAACTATGGCTACACCTTC.

This clonotype was observed a few times. The chain recombines TRBV6-1 with TRBJ2-7; no firm D call. V was cut by 8 bases and J by 3 bases, with 14 bases left in between. This CDR3 contains 13 residues. CDR1 and CDR2 (germline): MNHNS, SASEGT. The CDR3: CASGVITIYEQYF. The CDR3 DNA is TGTGCCAGCGGTGTTATTACGATCTACGAGCAGTACTTC.

This clonotype was recorded a few times. The CDR3 DNA follows: TGTGCCAGCAGTTACTCCACAGGGGCCGCGTCAGATACGCAGTATTTT. It yields the protein CASSYSTGAASDTQYF. The gene calls are TRBV6-5 and TRBJ2-3; 7 bases are shared with TRBD1. Germline V CDR1 and CDR2: MNHEY, SVGAGI. This CDR3 is built from 16 residues. J was trimmed by 4 bases and V by 0 bases; bases with no gene match: 7.

V and J are TRBV5-1 and TRBJ2-3, with 9 bases aligning to TRBD1. J was trimmed by 5 bases and V by 3 bases; bases with no gene match: 10. CDR1 is SGHRS, CDR2 YFSETQ, per germline. CDR3 length equals 16 residues. The CDR3 region has the DNA TGCGCCAGCAGCTCGCCGAGGACAGGGGTAAAAGATACGCAGTATTTT. Its translation: CASSSPRTGVKDTQYF.

This clonotype showed up just a few times. The V and J genes are TRBV2 and TRBJ2-3; no firm D call. CDR1 SNHLY and CDR2 FYNNEI come from the germline V gene. The CDR3 spans 12 residues. The V end was cut by 4 bases, the J end by 5 bases, with 7 bases between. The DNA for the CDR3 is TGTGCCAGCAGTGCCTTTCAAGATACGCAGTATTTT. Amino acids: CASSAFQDTQYF.

The chain employs TRBV5-4 and TRBJ2-7; 7 bases are a match to TRBD2. V shed 5 bases, J shed 3 bases, and the junction held 11 bases outside the gene matches. Germline values: CDR1 SGHNT, CDR2 YYREEE (reference sequence). This CDR3 is 15 amino acids long. The DNA of the CDR3 is TGTGCCAGCAGTTCCGCCGGCGGGGGTCTCTACGAGCAGTACTTC. Its translation is CASSSAGGGLYEQYF.

J is TRBJ2-5 and V is TRBV7-2, with a weak D call TRBD2 (8 bases). The end of the DNA is better explained by TRBJ2-7, so the J call may be wrong. The length of the CDR3 is 17 residues. CDR1 and CDR2 from the germline V gene are SGHTA and FQGNSA. The chain's CDR3 is CASSPQGGGGSAYEQYF. The CDR3 region has the DNA TGTGCCAGCAGCCCCCAGGGGGGCGGGGGGTCAGCGTACGAGCAGTACTTC.

In this sample, this clonotype turned up once. J is TRBJ2-1 and V is TRBV20-1; 7 bases align to TRBD2. The ends lost 1 base at V and 9 bases at J; junction bases unmatched: 9. Germline loops: CDR1 DFQATT, CDR2 SNEGSKA (reference sequence). This CDR3 has 14 amino acids. This CDR3 reads CSARARTGRTEQFF. CDR3 sequence (DNA): TGCAGTGCTAGAGCACGAACCGGGAGGACTGAGCAGTTCTTC.

The V gene is TRBV20-1, the J gene TRBJ1-1, with D unclear. Germline V gene lookup returns CDR1 DFQATT and CDR2 SNEGSKA (reference sequence). V shed 3 bases and J shed 7 bases, with 18 bases lying between them. This CDR3 contains 14 residues. The CDR3, as DNA: TGCAGTGCTAGTAATCGGTTTGAGTCTCGTGAAGCTTTCTTT. The encoded protein is CSASNRFESREAFF.

The chain couples TRBV27 to TRBJ2-7; no definite D call. CDR3 length equals 13 residues. Germline CDR1 and CDR2: MNHEY and SMNVEV (reference sequence). V lost 4 bases and J 4 bases, leaving 11 bases between the germline ends. DNA for the CDR3: TGTGCCAGCAGTTACTACTTCGGGTACGAGCAGTACTTC. It translates to CASSYYFGYEQYF.

V is TRBV20-1 and J is TRBJ1-4; 7 bases line up with TRBD1. Germline-derived CDR1 and CDR2 are DFQATT and SNEGSKA (reference sequence). The CDR3 runs to 13 residues. Trimming cost V 4 bases and J 4 bases; bases outside gene matches: 3. This CDR3 reads CSAKGAGNEKLFF. The CDR3 nucleotides are TGCAGTGCTAAGGGGGCGGGTAATGAAAAACTGTTTTTT.

The chain employs TRBV19 and TRBJ2-3; TRBD2 matches 11 bases. The CDR3 covers 15 residues. CDR1 LNHDA and CDR2 SQIVND come from the germline V gene (reference sequence). Trimming removed 7 bases from V and 5 bases from J; junction bases left unmatched: 8. In DNA form, the CDR3 reads TGTGCCAGTACCTCACTAGCGGGGGTGAAAGATACGCAGTATTTT. Amino acids: CASTSLAGVKDTQYF.

V gene TRBV20-1 combines with J gene TRBJ1-6; D is perhaps TRBD1 (5 bases). Germline assignment: CDR1 DFQATT and CDR2 SNEGSKA (reference sequence). The CDR3 contains 17 residues. The V end was cut by 6 bases, the J end by 10 bases, with 28 bases between. CDR3 DNA sequence: TGCAGTGCAAAAAACCCCCTAAAGGCCCCGGGGCGATCACCCCTCCACTTT. Its translation is CSAKNPLKAPGRSPLHF.

The gene calls are TRBV6-5 and TRBJ2-2, with 7 bases aligning to TRBD1. J was trimmed by 5 bases and V by 6 bases; bases with no gene match: 12. The CDR3 sequence is 16 residues long. Looked up from germline, CDR1 is MNHEY and CDR2 is SVGAGI. Here the CDR3 reads CASRRLLDRETGELFF. In DNA form, the CDR3 reads TGTGCCAGCAGAAGGCTCCTCGACAGGGAAACCGGGGAGCTGTTTTTT.

This clonotype was observed a handful of times. This sequence joins TRBV5-1 and TRBJ1-2; D may be TRBD1 (6 bases). V shed 1 base and J shed 3 bases, with 7 bases lying between them. In germline, CDR1 is SGHRS, CDR2 YFSETQ. The CDR3 covers 13 residues. CDR3 DNA: TGCGCCAGCAGCTTGTCAGGGGACTATGGCTACACCTTC. Its protein is CASSLSGDYGYTF.